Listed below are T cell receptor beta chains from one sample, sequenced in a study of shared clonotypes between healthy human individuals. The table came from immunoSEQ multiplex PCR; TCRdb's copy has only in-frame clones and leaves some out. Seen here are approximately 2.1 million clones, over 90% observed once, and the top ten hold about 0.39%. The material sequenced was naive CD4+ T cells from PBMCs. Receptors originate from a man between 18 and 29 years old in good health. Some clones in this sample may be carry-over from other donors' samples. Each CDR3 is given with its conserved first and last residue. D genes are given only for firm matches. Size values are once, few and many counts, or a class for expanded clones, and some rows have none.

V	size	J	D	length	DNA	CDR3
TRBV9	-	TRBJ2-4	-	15	TGTGCCAGCAGCTCCGGGACGCAAGCCAAAAACATTCAGTACTTC	CASSSGTQAKNIQYF
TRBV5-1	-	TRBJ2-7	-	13	TGCGCCAGCAGCCTATGGGGGACCTACGAGCAGTACTTC	CASSLWGTYEQYF
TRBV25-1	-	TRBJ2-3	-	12	TGTGCCAGCGCACTAGTCACAGATACGCAGTATTTT	CASALVTDTQYF
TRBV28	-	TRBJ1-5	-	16	TGTGCCAGCAGTTCCGGGTTCACCATTCCCAATCAGCCCCAGCATTTT	CASSSGFTIPNQPQHF
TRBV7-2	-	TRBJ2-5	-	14	TGTGCCAGCAGCTCGACGACATACCAAGAGACCCAGTACTTC	CASSSTTYQETQYF
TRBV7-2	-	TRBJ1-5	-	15	TGTGCCAGCAGCCCTTATGGGACCCCGGGTCAGCCCCAGCATTTT	CASSPYGTPGQPQHF
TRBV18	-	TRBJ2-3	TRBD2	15	TGTGCCAGCTCACTAACTAGCGCCAGCACAGATACGCAGTATTTT	CASSLTSASTDTQYF
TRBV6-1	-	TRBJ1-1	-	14	TGTGCCAGTAGAAAGACGTATATGAACACTGAAGCTTTCTTT	CASRKTYMNTEAFF
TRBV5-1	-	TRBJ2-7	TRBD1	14	TGCGCCAGCAGCCCAAACAGGGGGCGGTACGAGCAGTACTTC	CASSPNRGRYEQYF
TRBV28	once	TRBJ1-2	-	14	TGTGCCAGCAGGGGGGCCGTTAGGGACTATGGCTACACCTTC	CASRGAVRDYGYTF
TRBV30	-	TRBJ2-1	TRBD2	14	TGTGCCTGGACCCGACTAGCGGGTTACAATGAGCAGTTCTTC	CAWTRLAGYNEQFF
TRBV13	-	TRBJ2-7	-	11	TGTGCCAGCAGCTTAAATAACGAGCAGTACTTC	CASSLNNEQYF
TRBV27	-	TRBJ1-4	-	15	TGTGCCAGCAGTCTCACAGGGTCGCCTAATGAAAAACTGTTTTTT	CASSLTGSPNEKLFF
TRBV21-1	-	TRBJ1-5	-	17	TGTGCCAGCAGCCGACTCAGAGAGGAAGGTAGCAATCAGCCCCAGCATTTT	CASSRLREEGSNQPQHF
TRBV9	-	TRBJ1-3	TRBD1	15	TGTGCCAGCAGCGTAACAGGGGTCTCCGGAAACACCATATATTTT	CASSVTGVSGNTIYF
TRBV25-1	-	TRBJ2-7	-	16	TGTGCCAGCAGTGACCCCGGGACGCCGGATTCCACCGAGCAGTACTTC	CASSDPGTPDSTEQYF
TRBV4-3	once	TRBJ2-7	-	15	TGCGCCAGCAGCCAAGCCCCAGGGGGGGTCTACGAGCAGTACTTC	CASSQAPGGVYEQYF
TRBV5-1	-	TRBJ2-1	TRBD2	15	TGCGCCAGCAGCCCGGGGACTAGGAGTTATGGTGAGCAGTTCTTC	CASSPGTRSYGEQFF
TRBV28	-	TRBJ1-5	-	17	TGTGCCAGCAGTTTCGGACTCGCGGGGGTTTCCAATCAGCCCCAGCATTTT	CASSFGLAGVSNQPQHF
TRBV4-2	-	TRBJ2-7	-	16	TGTGCCAGCAGCCGAAACTGGGGGCAGGATAGGTACGAGCAGTACTTC	CASSRNWGQDRYEQYF
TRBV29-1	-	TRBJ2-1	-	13	TGCAGCGTTTACGGCCGGGGCTACAATGAGCAGTTCTTC	CSVYGRGYNEQFF
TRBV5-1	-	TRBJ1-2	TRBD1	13	TGCGCCAGCGGAGAACAGGGGTCGAGCGGCTACACCTTC	CASGEQGSSGYTF
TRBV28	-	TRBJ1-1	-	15	TGTGCCAGCTCTCCTCGGGGGGAAGGGAACACTGAAGCTTTCTTT	CASSPRGEGNTEAFF
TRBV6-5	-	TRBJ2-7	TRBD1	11	TGTGCCAGCGGGGGAAGGGACAGGGTTTACTTC	CASGGRDRVYF
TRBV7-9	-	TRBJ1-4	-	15	TGTGCCAGCAGCCCCTATGGGGGATCCGATGAAAAACTGTTTTTT	CASSPYGGSDEKLFF
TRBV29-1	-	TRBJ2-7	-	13	TGCAGCGTTGGGGGCAGGGCCTCCTACGAGCAGTACTTC	CSVGGRASYEQYF
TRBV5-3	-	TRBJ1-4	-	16	TGTGCCAGAAGCCCGCAGGACCCAAGAACGAGAGAAAAACTGTTTTTT	CARSPQDPRTREKLFF
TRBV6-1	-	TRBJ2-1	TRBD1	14	TGTGCCAGCAGCTACGGACAGGGTCCGGGGTTCCCGTTCTTC	CASSYGQGPGFPFF
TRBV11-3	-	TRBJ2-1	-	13	TGTGCCAGCAGCTCGCTAAGTGGCGCCCGGCAGTTCTTC	CASSSLSGARQFF
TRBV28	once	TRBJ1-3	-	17	TGTGCCAGCAGTTTATTTGTGGGGGTGACCTCTGGAAACACCATATATTTT	CASSLFVGVTSGNTIYF
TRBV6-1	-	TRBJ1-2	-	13	TGTGCCAGCAGCCCCCAAGATAACTATGGCTACACCTTC	CASSPQDNYGYTF
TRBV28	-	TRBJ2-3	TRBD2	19	TGTGCCAGCAGTCCCCCCAAGTTGAGCGGGAGGCGCCGGGCAGATACGCAGTATTTT	CASSPPKLSGRRRADTQYF
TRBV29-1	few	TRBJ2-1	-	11	TGCAGCGTTGGAGGGTGGAATGAGCAGTTCTTC	CSVGGWNEQFF
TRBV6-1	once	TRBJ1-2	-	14	TGTGCCAGCAGTGAAGTTGGAGGGTTATATGGCTACACCTTC	CASSEVGGLYGYTF
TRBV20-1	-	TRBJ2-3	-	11	TGCAGTGTTCTAGGGGCGGATACGCAGTATTTT	CSVLGADTQYF
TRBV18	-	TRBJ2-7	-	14	TGTGCCAGCTCCCTTGGGCGGAGGACCTACGAGCAGTACTTC	CASSLGRRTYEQYF
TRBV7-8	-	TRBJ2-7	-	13	TGTGCCAGCAGCTTAGTAGGGCGGGACGAGCAGTACTTC	CASSLVGRDEQYF
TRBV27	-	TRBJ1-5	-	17	TGTGCCAGCAGTTTAGTAGGGCTTCGGGAGGGCAATCAGCCCCAGCATTTT	CASSLVGLREGNQPQHF
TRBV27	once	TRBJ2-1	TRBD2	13	TGTGCCAGCAGTCCCCTGGGACTAAATATGATGGTCTTC	CASSPLGLNMMVF
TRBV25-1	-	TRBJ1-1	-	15	TGTGCCAGCAGTGAGAAGGGGCGCGGTGACACTGAAGCTTTCTTT	CASSEKGRGDTEAFF